This T cell receptor beta chain was captured in a study of shared clonotypes between healthy human individuals. CDR1 is SGHVS and CDR2 is FQNEAQ in the germline V gene. The germline V and J ends were trimmed by 5 bases and 0 bases, with 10 bases remaining between them. The CDR3 runs 14 residues. TCRdb keeps only in-frame clones here, not all; method: immunoSEQ multiplex PCR. This table has approximately 470,000 clones, around 73% appearing once. This TCR was recovered from a middle-aged woman in good health. Some clones in this sample may be carry-over from other donors' samples. The sample taken for sequencing was PBMCs. The rearrangement joins TRBV7-8 to TRBJ1-1; the D gene is possibly TRBD1 (6 bases). Here the CDR3 reads CASSPQGLNTEAFF. CDR3 DNA: TGTGCCAGCAGCCCGCAGGGGCTGAACACTGAAGCTTTCTTT.